These 26 T cell receptor beta chains were sequenced from one sample in a study of blood T cell repertoires in COVID-19. Profiling relied on immunoSEQ multiplex PCR, and the TCRdb table lists in-frame clones only, not all of them. The table has approximately 150,000 clones, approximately 80% seen once; the top ten hold around 2.2%. Sequencing was performed on peripheral blood. The source is a man between 65 and 79 years old with acute or convalescent COVID-19.

The chain uses TRBV6-2 or TRBV6-3 and TRBJ1-4, with a possible D match to TRBD1 (5 bases). This CDR3 comprises 13 residues. Trimming pared 0 bases from V and 12 bases from J, leaving 11 bases between. The germline gives CDR1 MNHEY, CDR2 SVGEGT. The CDR3 sequence is CASSYSKAGELFF. The DNA of the CDR3 is TGTGCCAGCAGTTACTCGAAGGCGGGGGAACTGTTTTTT.

The genes are TRBV5-5 and TRBJ2-7; no firm D call. Looked up from germline, CDR1 is SGHKS and CDR2 is YYEKEE (reference sequence). This CDR3 comprises 14 residues. V lost 6 bases to trimming and J lost 3 bases, with 16 bases between them. CDR3 sequence reads: CASIEATGSYEQYF. The CDR3 DNA reads as TGTGCCAGCATTGAGGCCACGGGTAGCTACGAGCAGTACTTC.

This chain uses TRBV24-1 with TRBJ2-3; tentative D call: TRBD2 (6 bases). The germline CDR1 and CDR2 sequences are KGHDR and SFDVKD. The CDR3 runs to 12 residues. V was clipped by 9 bases and J by 6 bases, with 12 bases between them. The CDR3 coding sequence is TGTGCCACCGGGGGGTTTTCGGATACGCAGTATTTT. Its protein product is CATGGFSDTQYF.

The V and J genes are TRBV6-5 and TRBJ1-3; D uncertain. V gave up 6 bases and J gave up 4 bases, with 16 bases separating them. The CDR3 spans 15 residues. Germline V lookup: CDR1 MNHEY, CDR2 SVGAGI. CDR3 region: CASRPARQAGNTIYF. CDR3 DNA: TGTGCCAGCAGGCCCGCCAGGCAGGCGGGAAACACCATATATTTT.

The V and J genes are TRBV23-1 and TRBJ2-5; 13 bases match TRBD2. TRBV23-1 is an ORF; its function is uncertain. The ends lost 4 bases at V and 5 bases at J; junction bases unmatched: 7. The CDR3 sequence is 16 residues long. CDR3 in DNA: TGCGCCAGCAGTCGTGGACTAGCGGGAGTCGCGGAGACCCAGTACTTC. As protein: CASSRGLAGVAETQYF.

The chain combines TRBV19 with TRBJ2-5, with 11 bases identical to TRBD2. CDR1 LNHDA and CDR2 SQIVND come from the germline V gene (reference sequence). This CDR3 has 14 residues. The trim removed 6 bases at V and 2 bases at J, leaving 2 bases unmatched. The CDR3 DNA is TGTGCCAGTAGGAGGACTAGCGGGCAAGAGACCCAGTACTTC. Its translation is CASRRTSGQETQYF.

This chain joins TRBV2 and TRBJ1-5; possibly TRBD1 for D (6 bases). The CDR3 is made up of 18 amino acids. V shed 0 bases and J shed 2 bases, with 17 bases lying between them. The germline V gene has CDR1 SNHLY and CDR2 FYNNEI. The CDR3 sequence: CASSEAGWTASGNQPQHF. The CDR3 coding sequence is TGTGCCAGCAGTGAAGCGGGTTGGACAGCCTCTGGCAATCAGCCCCAGCATTTT.

This clone was seen once. The DNA for the CDR3 is TGTGCCAGCAGCTGGAAGGACAGGCCCACTGAAGCTTTCTTT. This gives the protein CASSWKDRPTEAFF. The rearrangement uses TRBV11-1 and TRBJ1-1; 7 positions agree with TRBD1. The CDR3 spans 14 residues. Per the germline V gene, CDR1 is SGHAT and CDR2 is FQDESV (reference sequence). Germline trimming cut 4 bases from V and 4 bases from J; bases unmatched to any gene: 6.

CDR3 sequence reads: CASSPSGQNPGEKLFF. For the CDR3, the DNA is TGCGCCAGCAGCCCGTCCGGACAGAATCCTGGTGAAAAACTGTTTTTT. The J gene is TRBJ1-4, the V gene TRBV5-1, with D possibly TRBD1 on 6 matching bases. The V gene's germline CDR1 is SGHRS and CDR2 YFSETQ. Trimming shortened V by 4 bases and J by 7 bases, and 20 bases separated the two germline ends. This CDR3 contains 16 residues.

The rearrangement uses TRBV6-5 and TRBJ2-7; tentatively, D is TRBD1 (6 bases). CDR3 length equals 13 residues. The V end lost 9 bases, the J end lost 5 bases, and 17 bases lay between the germline ends. The germline V gene encodes CDR1 MNHEY and CDR2 SVGAGI. In nucleotides, the CDR3 is TGTGCCAGTTCACTGGGGGACATAAACGAGCAGTACTTC. It specifies CASSLGDINEQYF.

The rearrangement uses TRBV5-6 and TRBJ2-1; TRBD2 is a possible D gene (6 bases). The CDR3 is made up of 16 amino acids. CDR1 is SGHDT and CDR2 is YYEEEE in the germline V gene. Trimming removed 0 bases at V and 4 bases at J, with 14 bases between. CDR3 nucleotides: TGTGCCAGCAGCTTGGAGAAGGTGGCGGGGTACAATGAGCAGTTCTTC. As protein: CASSLEKVAGYNEQFF.

The genes are TRBV19 and TRBJ2-4, with D maybe TRBD2 (6 bases). The germline V gene has CDR1 LNHDA and CDR2 SQIVND (reference sequence). The CDR3 covers 17 residues. With 1 base removed from V and 0 bases from J, the gap between germline ends came to 13 bases. The CDR3 region has the DNA TGTGCCAGTAGTATAGGCGGGGCGGGGCTAGCCAAAAACATTCAGTACTTC. This codes for CASSIGGAGLAKNIQYF.

This chain connects TRBV7-9 to TRBJ2-7, with 9 nucleotides matching TRBD1. From germline, CDR1 is SEHNR and CDR2 FQNEAQ (reference sequence). This CDR3 has 16 residues. Trimming took 1 base from V and 2 from J; bases not matched to a gene: 6. The CDR3 loop reads CASSLVGGDRAYEQYF. The DNA for the CDR3 is TGTGCCAGCAGCTTAGTGGGGGGGGACAGGGCCTACGAGCAGTACTTC.

The chain couples TRBV10-3 to TRBJ2-7, with 12 bases fitting TRBD2. Germline V gives CDR1 ENHRY, CDR2 SYGVKD. The J segment lost 5 bases and the V segment lost 2 bases, leaving 4 bases of the junction unmatched. This CDR3 spans 15 amino acids. The CDR3 loop is CAISEPTSGRNEQYF. CDR3 in DNA: TGTGCCATCAGTGAGCCAACTAGCGGGAGGAACGAGCAGTACTTC.

The chain recombines TRBV3-1 (or the pseudogene TRBV3-2) with TRBJ2-5, with 10 positions matching TRBD1. Germline V gene data show CDR1 as LGHDT and CDR2 as YNNKEL (reference sequence). Trimming took 4 bases from V and 4 from J; bases not matched to a gene: 6. CDR3 length equals 15 residues. For the CDR3, the DNA is TGTGCCAGCAGCCTGCCCGGGACAGGGGTAGAGACCCAGTACTTC. Residues: CASSLPGTGVETQYF.

The rearrangement links TRBV5-4 to TRBJ2-7, with D perhaps matching TRBD1 (6 bases). Germline assignment: CDR1 SGHNT and CDR2 YYREEE (reference sequence). V lost 4 bases, J lost 7 bases, and 9 bases lay in between. This CDR3 comprises 11 residues. This CDR3 reads CASSNDREQYF. CDR3 DNA: TGTGCCAGCAGCAACGACAGGGAGCAGTACTTC.

This chain links TRBV5-1 with TRBJ2-3; D is uncertain. Between the trimmed V and J ends, which lost 9 bases and 3 bases, there was a span of 23 bases. CDR3 size: 16 residues. CDR1 is SGHRS, CDR2 YFSETQ, per germline. The CDR3 DNA sequence: TGCGCCACCCATACCGAACCACGAGGAATTACAGATACGCAGTATTTT. Protein: CATHTEPRGITDTQYF. Full variable domain (rest looked up from reference TRBV5-1 and TRBJ2-3): KAGVTQTPRYLIKTRGQQVTLSCSPISGHRSVSWYQQTPGQGLQFLFEYFSETQRNKGNFPGRFSGRQFSNSRSEMNVSTLELGDSALYLCATHTEPRGITDTQYFGPGTRLTVL.

The chain uses TRBV11-1 and TRBJ1-1; 7 nucleotides agree with TRBD1. Trimming cost V 5 bases and J 5 bases; bases outside gene matches: 8. The V gene's germline CDR1 is SGHAT and CDR2 FQDESV (reference sequence). The CDR3 is 14 residues long. In DNA, the CDR3 is TGTGCCAGCAGCCAACGACAGGGACGGACTGAAGCTTTCTTT. Translating it yields CASSQRQGRTEAFF. The full variable domain, its missing parts supplied by reference TRBV11-1 and TRBJ1-1, is EAEVAQSPRYKITEKSQAVAFWCDPISGHATLYWYRQILGQGPELLVQFQDESVVDDSQLPKDRFSAERLKGVDSTLKIQPAELGDSAMYLCASSQRQGRTEAFFGQGTRLTVV.

The V and J genes are TRBV5-1 and TRBJ2-1; 8 nucleotides match TRBD2. J lost 6 bases, V lost 0 bases, and 5 bases had no gene match. CDR3 size: 15 residues. The germline V gene has CDR1 SGHRS and CDR2 YFSETQ. As DNA, the CDR3 is TGCGCCAGCAGCTTGGCGCTACTAGCGGTCAATGAGCAGTTCTTC. Protein sequence: CASSLALLAVNEQFF.

V usage is TRBV28 and J usage is TRBJ2-7, with D possibly being TRBD1 (5 bases). This CDR3 spans 13 amino acids. Germline-derived CDR1 and CDR2 are MDHEN and SYDVKM. V was pared by 3 bases and J by 6 bases, with 12 bases between. The CDR3 region is CASSLMVTGEQYF. For the CDR3, the DNA is TGTGCCAGCAGTTTGATGGTTACAGGCGAGCAGTACTTC.

The J gene is TRBJ2-1, the V gene TRBV7-8; a weak D match, TRBD2 (5 bases). This CDR3 spans 14 amino acids. From germline, CDR1 is SGHVS and CDR2 FQNEAQ. Trimming took off 2 bases at V and 5 bases at J, with 10 bases between the two ends. DNA for the CDR3: TGTGCCAGCAGCTTAACCCGGGGAAACAATGAGCAGTTCTTC. This gives the protein CASSLTRGNNEQFF.

This chain connects TRBV7-9 to TRBJ2-1; 7 bases line up with TRBD2. The CDR3 consists of 16 residues. The junction had 7 bases not matched to a gene; V was cut back by 5 bases and J by 0 bases. The germline V gene has CDR1 SEHNR and CDR2 FQNEAQ (reference sequence). CDR3 amino acids: CASSRGGGSSYNEQFF. CDR3 nucleotide sequence: TGTGCCAGCAGCAGGGGCGGGGGTAGCTCCTACAATGAGCAGTTCTTC.

V gene TRBV5-4 combines with J gene TRBJ2-1; maybe TRBD2 (7 bases). This CDR3 comprises 17 residues. CDR1 and CDR2 (germline): SGHNT, YYREEE (reference sequence). V was shortened by 1 base and J by 9 bases, with 23 bases between the two germline ends. The DNA for the CDR3 is TGTGCCAGCAGCTTGAATAGGGGGGCGGGAGTTAGCGGTGAGCAGTTCTTC. Its translation: CASSLNRGAGVSGEQFF. The variable domain in full, completed from reference TRBV5-4 and TRBJ2-1, reads ETGVTQSPTHLIKTRGQQVTLRCSSQSGHNTVSWYQQALGQGPQFIFQYYREEENGRGNFPPRFSGLQFPNYSSELNVNALELDDSALYLCASSLNRGAGVSGEQFFGPGTRLTVL.

V usage is TRBV2 and J usage is TRBJ2-1; D possibly corresponds to TRBD2 (6 bases). CDR3 size: 15 residues. Germline CDR1 reads SNHLY; CDR2 reads FYNNEI. V was pared by 5 bases and J by 6 bases, with 17 bases between. The CDR3 loop is CASSRTYVGGNEQFF. CDR3 DNA: TGTGCCAGCAGTCGGACCTACGTCGGGGGCAATGAGCAGTTCTTC.

As concerns this clone: A read error may produce the germline difference seen at one junction end. The chain combines TRBV20-1 with TRBJ2-3; TRBD2 agrees at 11 bases. There are 15 residues in the CDR3. Germline V gene data show CDR1 as DFQATT and CDR2 as SNEGSKA (reference sequence). The chain's CDR3 is CSASRLAGYTDTQYF. In DNA form, the CDR3 reads TGCAGCGCTAGTCGACTAGCGGGATATACAGATACGCAGTATTTT.

This chain joins TRBV29-1 and TRBJ2-1; D is ambiguous. The CDR3 covers 17 residues. Trimming removed 0 bases at V and 6 bases at J, with 21 bases between. Germline CDR1 reads SQVTM; CDR2 reads ANQGSEA. CDR3 amino acids: CSVEDLSARLGVNEQFF. CDR3 bases: TGCAGCGTTGAAGATTTATCGGCCCGGTTAGGAGTCAATGAGCAGTTCTTC.